This TCR beta chain was retrieved from a study of blood T cell repertoires in COVID-19. Background on the study: Sample material is recorded as cDNA or gDNA derived from T cells, B-cell-depleted T cells, or PBMCs.

In the original workflow: How many nucleated cells were present was estimated from reference gene primer amplification. Sequenced by immunoSEQ multiplex PCR; TCRdb stores in-frame clones only, minus some. The D gene and trimming were derived from the DNA, and the V and J assignments and clone size from that table. The sample shows about 110,000 clones, about 85% of them seen only once. The CDR3 sequence is 15 residues long. V lost 6 bases, J lost 4 bases, and 13 bases lay in between. Per the germline V gene, CDR1 is MDHEN and CDR2 is SYDVKM. The sequencing input was peripheral blood. The clonotype comes from a woman between 65 and 79 years old with acute or convalescent COVID-19. The V gene is TRBV28, the J gene TRBJ1-6; TRBD1 is a possible D gene (6 bases). The CDR3 nucleotides are TGTGCCAGCAGCGTAGGACAGACGTATAATTCACCCCTCCACTTT. It translates to CASSVGQTYNSPLHF.